Sequencing of this T cell receptor (beta chain) was carried out in a study of tumor-infiltrating lymphocytes in primary liver carcinoma. The CDR3 runs 23 residues. Germline V gene data show CDR1 as SGHNT and CDR2 as YENEEA. Trimming at V came to 1 base and at J to 0 bases, leaving 21 bases not matched to a gene. A constant-region primer primed TCR beta cDNA synthesis from roughly 520 ng of total RNA. ARM-PCR, slightly modified, supplied the TCR beta libraries through three nested multiplex PCR rounds. The first two PCR rounds, around 11 cycles each, used TRBV1-TRBV30 forward primers and a C-beta reverse primer. TCRdb redid the calling of the multiplex PCR reads with MiXCR, one entry per CDR3 protein. This repertoire shows roughly 120,000 distinct CDR3 sequences, roughly 69% found once; its top ten account for 9.3%. From unsorted bulk tissue weighing roughly 17-31 mg, DNA and RNA were co-extracted. Each tumor sample had over 90% viable tumor cells.

The chain is built from TRBV11-3 and TRBJ2-1, with TRBD2 matching 10 bases. This clonotype was sampled from a woman between 55 and 75 years old with primary liver carcinoma and hepatitis B virus infection. The sample comprised liver tumor tissue from sampling region 1. Specified subset: tumor region T1, superior pole. The CDR3 spells CASSLVPNLAASGSLCSYNEQFF. The CDR3 DNA sequence: TGTGCCAGCAGCTTAGTCCCCAACCTTGCGGCTAGCGGGAGTTTATGCTCCTACAATGAGCAGTTCTTC.